The clone carrying this TCR beta chain was seen more than once but under ten times. There are 12 residues in the CDR3. Germline loops: CDR1 SQVTM, CDR2 ANQGSEA. J was trimmed by 10 bases and V by 6 bases; bases with no gene match: 8. This sample was included in a study of PD-L1 blockade in urothelial cancer. Background on the study: It was in about 2014 that patients started atezolizumab at 1,200 mg intravenously every 3 weeks. Median T cell yield from blood was 130,000 to 150,000.

The time point here: peripheral blood 6 weeks after treatment start. Anywhere from 1 to 8 samples came from each patient, spanning pretreatment and on-treatment. Assay: immunoSEQ multiplex PCR; the TCRdb copy retains only in-frame clones and omits some. The data show over 100,000 clones, 80% to 95% seen once. This rearrangement joins TRBV29-1 to TRBJ1-1; TRBD1 aligns across 10 bases. This material consisted of PBMCs, taken around atezolizumab (anti-PD-L1) treatment. The receptor was derived from a man between 60 and 70 years old with urothelial cancer. The CDR3 loop reads CSVQTGGDRAFF. CDR3 DNA sequence: TGCAGCGTCCAGACAGGGGGCGATCGAGCTTTCTTT.